This TCR beta chain derives from a study of blood T cell repertoires in COVID-19 (TCRdb year 2020). Looking at the study overall: The collaborator samples originated in the United States, Italy and Spain and spanned the acute and convalescent phases of COVID-19. A freely available public database, intended as a resource for researchers studying the immune response to SARS-CoV-2, is where the repertoires were released. Sample metadata almost always included a de-identified subject ID, COVID-19 status, age in years and sex. The samples were drawn from two sources: the first 160 participants of the ongoing ImmuneRACE study, and over 1,000 subjects contributed by 6 global collaborators. HLA class I and class II types, where available, came from metadata supplied by the sample provider rather than from assay-based typing. The prospective study material was composed of cDNA or gDNA derived from T cells, B-cell-depleted T cells, or PBMCs. Deeply sampled blood TCRbeta repertoires from subjects exposed to, actively infected with, or recovered from COVID-19 were included in the dataset.

This clone was seen a single time. Its recognized antigen is unknown. Base quality data are lacking; no much larger clone is found one base away. Enrolling through a virtual design, the prospective study's participants ranged in age from roughly 18 to 89 years and lived across more than 20 United States geographic areas. Cohort assignment in the prospective study relied on participant-reported clinical history from a screening survey and a study questionnaire. ImmuneRACE Cohort 3 recovered participants were defined by two consecutive negative NP/OP PCR tests, healthcare professional clearance, or symptom resolution. Each participant in the prospective study had whole blood, serum and a nasopharyngeal or oropharyngeal swab collected by mobile phlebotomists. Additional blood draws and questionnaires over an approximately two-month period could optionally be provided by prospective study participants. Blood samples from the prospective study were shipped frozen or at room temperature prior to DNA extraction.

TCRbeta CDR3 regions were amplified from genomic DNA using the immunoSEQ Assay, a bias-controlled multiplex PCR. As for the original processing: The number of nucleated cells in each sample was estimated from the amplification of reference gene primers within the assay. To quantify the absolute abundance of each unique TCRbeta CDR3 rearrangement, sequence reads were collapsed and filtered. For each sample, productive Simpson clonality was calculated as the square root of Simpson's diversity index across productive rearrangements. In its TCRdb copy, this immuneACCESS table keeps in-frame sequences only and misses some clones. Where compared with another copy, unresolved V genes explain less than half of these, and the others have no known cause. The V and J calls and clone size are taken from that table; D and trimming were inferred from the DNA. For this sample there are 450,000 to 500,000 clones; roughly 87% appear just once. Jointly, the top ten make up 0.7% of the sample.

The investigation overall reported the following: The amount of clinical and demographic metadata varied by source and participant and was provided uncurated.

V is cut by 5 bases and J by 6 bases, and the space between the germline ends is 13 bases. From the germline V gene, CDR1 is SGHTA and CDR2 is FQGNSA. There are 14 amino acids in the CDR3, from cysteine to phenylalanine inclusive. The entry retains the CDR3 DNA only, 42 bases that are in frame from base 1. The TCR was taken from a woman in her late teens or twenties who had recovered from COVID-19. The sequenced material came from PBMCs or T cells enriched from blood (not recorded which). The chain employs TRBV7-2 and TRBJ2-2; the D gene is perhaps TRBD2, on 6 matching bases. The CDR3 region reads CASSPGRGAGELFF. The nucleotides read TGTGCCAGCAGCCCCGGGAGAGGCGCCGGGGAGCTGTTTTTT.